Presented here are 2 T cell receptor beta chains from one specimen sequenced in a study of CD8+ T cells in alopecia areata. RNA was isolated and reverse transcribed to cDNA, the sequencing template. Only in-frame clones appear in the TCRdb table, and some are missing; sequencing was by immunoSEQ multiplex PCR. Here the sample spans under 250,000 clones, about three fifths being singletons. The treatment: oral pan-JAK inhibitor, 5-10 mg twice daily. Sample: CD4+ T cells sorted from blood, taken at week 4, from a patient treated with tofacitinib. These receptors originate from a human donor with alopecia areata.

The V call is TRBV10-3, the J call TRBJ1-1; no reliable D call. This CDR3 spans 12 amino acids. In germline, CDR1 is ENHRY, CDR2 SYGVKD. Trimming removed 3 bases from V and 0 bases from J, with 2 bases in between. CDR3 residues: CAISDVNTEAFF. CDR3 DNA: TGTGCCATCAGTGATGTGAACACTGAAGCTTTCTTT.

The J gene is TRBJ1-6, the V gene TRBV27, with a weak D call TRBD1 (6 bases). Trimming took off 3 bases at V and 3 bases at J, with 15 bases between the two ends. CDR1 and CDR2 (germline): MNHEY, SMNVEV (reference sequence). The CDR3 sequence is 17 residues long. The CDR3 reads CASSFGGNRVYNSPLHF. The CDR3 bases are TGTGCCAGCAGTTTTGGGGGAAACAGGGTCTATAATTCACCCCTCCACTTT.